Presented here are 29 T cell receptor beta chains from one specimen sequenced in a study of molecular identifiers for immune sequencing clone quantification. TCRdb reprocessed the PCR reads with MiXCR, giving one entry per CDR3 protein. This table holds some 680,000 distinct CDR3 sequences, around 25% found once. What was sequenced was naive CD8+ T cells from blood, with Jurkat cell RNA spiked in. Stated subset: FACS-sorted CD8+CD4-CCR7+CD45RA+ naive T cells. Receptor source: a human donor in good health. Some libraries in this study had Jurkat cell RNA spiked in.

On this clonotype: This clone may be a read error of a much larger clone one base away. The chain links TRBV7-9 to TRBJ1-1; no clear D. Germline V gives CDR1 SEHNR, CDR2 FQNEAQ (reference sequence). This CDR3 is 13 amino acids long. CDR3 nucleotide sequence: TGTGCCAGCAGCTTAAGCCAACGGGAGGTAGCTCTCTTT. As protein: CASSLSQREVALF.

The chain is built from TRBV5-6 and TRBJ2-3, with 9 bases aligning to TRBD2. Germline V CDR1 and CDR2: SGHDT, YYEEEE. J lost 6 bases, V lost 3 bases, and 11 bases had no gene match. The CDR3 covers 16 residues. The CDR3 is CASSSSGREGPDTQYF. The DNA for the CDR3 is TGTGCCAGCAGCTCCTCCGGGCGGGAGGGCCCGGATACGCAGTATTTT.

This chain uses TRBV30 with TRBJ1-1; a possible D gene is TRBD1 (6 bases). The CDR3 is 17 residues long. Germline V gene lookup returns CDR1 GTSNPN and CDR2 SVGIG (reference sequence). V gave up 6 bases and J gave up 1 base, with 24 bases separating them. The CDR3 DNA reads TGTGCCTGCCAGTGCCTACCGGGGACAAGGACGAACACTGAAGCTTTCTTT. It translates to CACQCLPGTRTNTEAFF. Full variable domain (rest looked up from reference TRBV30 and TRBJ1-1): SQTIHQWPATLVQPVGSPLSLECTVEGTSNPNLYWYRQAAGRGLQLLFYSVGIGQISSEVPQNLSASRPQDRQFILSSKKLLLSDSGFYLCACQCLPGTRTNTEAFFGQGTRLTVV.

This clonotype showed up just a few times. The rearrangement links TRBV7-8 to TRBJ1-1, with D unresolved. Trimming stripped 4 bases from V and 1 base from J, with 13 bases between. CDR1 is SGHVS and CDR2 is FQNEAQ in the germline V gene. This CDR3 is 15 amino acids long. CDR3 bases: TGTGCCAGCAGCTCCGCAATGGCCCGGAACACTGAAGCTTTCTTT. This translates into CASSSAMARNTEAFF.

In the case of this clonotype: A much more abundant neighbour one base away suggests this may be a read error. It is likely a read error, because the conserved phenylalanine at the end of the CDR3 is missing. The chain combines TRBV29-1 with TRBJ1-2; no clear D gene. Trimming removed 6 bases at V and 2 bases at J, with 13 bases between. Germline loops: CDR1 SQVTM, CDR2 ANQGSEA. This CDR3 has 13 residues. Here the CDR3 reads CSVESGKNYGYTL. DNA for the CDR3: TGCAGCGTAGAATCCGGGAAGAACTATGGCTACACCCTC.

This clonotype showed up many times. This chain connects TRBV6-2 or TRBV6-3 to TRBJ1-5; 10 bases map to TRBD1. CDR3 length equals 17 residues. V dropped 0 bases and J dropped 3; count of bases not matched to a gene: 5. The germline V gene encodes CDR1 MNHEY and CDR2 SVGEGT. This CDR3 is CASSYSGTGAYNQPQHF. DNA for the CDR3: TGTGCCAGCAGTTACTCGGGGACAGGGGCTTACAATCAGCCCCAGCATTTT.

This clonotype was seen more than once but under ten times. The V and J genes are TRBV20-1 and TRBJ1-6; tentative D call: TRBD1 (6 bases). CDR3 size: 15 residues. With 5 bases removed from V and 2 bases from J, the gap between germline ends came to 13 bases. Germline V gene data show CDR1 as DFQATT and CDR2 as SNEGSKA (reference sequence). CDR3 protein: CSAATGWAYNSPLHF. CDR3 nucleotide sequence: TGCAGTGCTGCGACAGGATGGGCCTATAATTCACCCCTCCACTTT.

In this sample, this clonotype turned up many times. The V call is TRBV5-1, the J call TRBJ2-5; TRBD1 might be the D (5 bases). This CDR3 contains 15 residues. The germline gives CDR1 SGHRS, CDR2 YFSETQ. V was cut by 0 bases and J by 1 base, with 10 bases left in between. CDR3 in amino acids: CASSLEIRVQETQYF. The CDR3 nucleotides are TGCGCCAGCAGCTTGGAGATCAGGGTCCAAGAGACCCAGTACTTC.

This clonotype was counted at least ten times. The chain combines TRBV27 with TRBJ2-5; D may match TRBD1 or TRBD2 (5 bases each). Trimming stripped 2 bases from V and 1 base from J, with 11 bases between. The germline gives CDR1 MNHEY, CDR2 SMNVEV (reference sequence). The CDR3 has 15 residues. This chain's CDR3 is CASSLKGRTQETQYF. CDR3 bases: TGTGCCAGCAGTTTAAAGGGACGGACCCAAGAGACCCAGTACTTC.

This clonotype appeared once. Given a much more abundant clone one base away, this may be a read error. The V gene is TRBV6-6, the J gene TRBJ2-1; D gene unclear. Germline V gives CDR1 MNHNY, CDR2 SVGAGI (reference sequence). This CDR3 has 13 residues. The CDR3 here is CASSYSNRNEQIF. DNA of the CDR3: TGTGCCAGCAGTTACTCGAATCGGAATGAGCAGATCTTC.

This clonotype was counted at least ten times. The V and J genes are TRBV11-2 and TRBJ2-3, with 13 bases identical to TRBD2. Unmatched junction bases numbered 10, after V lost 5 bases and J lost 8 bases. This CDR3 is built from 16 residues. Germline values: CDR1 SGHAT, CDR2 FQNNGV. The CDR3 loop reads CASSPRTSGGPGTQYF. The CDR3 DNA is TGTGCCAGCAGCCCACGGACTAGCGGGGGTCCTGGTACGCAGTATTTT.

CDR3 region: CSAWTGGWEDIQYF. The CDR3, as DNA: TGCAGTGCTTGGACAGGGGGTTGGGAGGACATTCAGTACTTC. The chain has TRBV20-1 and TRBJ2-4; TRBD1 aligns across 10 bases. Losses at the gene ends were 5 bases for V and 8 bases for J; bases not matched to a gene: 9. Germline V lookup: CDR1 DFQATT, CDR2 SNEGSKA (reference sequence). The length of the CDR3 is 14 residues.

This clonotype was recorded a few times. The chain has TRBV6-6 and TRBJ1-2; tentatively, D is TRBD1 (6 bases). The CDR3 consists of 14 residues. Germline assignment: CDR1 MNHNY and CDR2 SVGAGI (reference sequence). V lost 0 bases, J lost 6 bases, and 11 bases lay in between. For the CDR3, the DNA is TGTGCCAGCAGTTACTCTGCAGGGGCGGATGGCTACACCTTC. Translating it yields CASSYSAGADGYTF.

The chain joins TRBV6-6 to TRBJ2-5; D ambiguous. The CDR3 has 14 residues. V was clipped by 2 bases and J by 0 bases, with 7 bases between them. Looked up from germline, CDR1 is MNHNY and CDR2 is SVGAGI (reference sequence). CDR3 protein: CASSYTAYQETQYF. In DNA, the CDR3 is TGTGCCAGCAGTTACACAGCATACCAAGAGACCCAGTACTTC.

In its sample, this clonotype was seen a few times. The chain joins TRBV5-4 to TRBJ2-3; TRBD2 aligns across 11 bases. V was pared by 4 bases and J by 0 bases, with 13 bases of the junction left unmatched. The CDR3 extends over 19 amino acids. CDR1 and CDR2 from the germline V gene are SGHNT and YYREEE (reference sequence). CDR3 nucleotide sequence: TGTGCCAGCAGCCGTCGACTAGCGGGATCCCCTGGGAGCACAGATACGCAGTATTTT. Translating it yields CASSRRLAGSPGSTDTQYF. The full variable domain, with the rest looked up from reference TRBV5-4 and TRBJ2-3, is ETGVTQSPTHLIKTRGQQVTLRCSSQSGHNTVSWYQQALGQGPQFIFQYYREEENGRGNFPPRFSGLQFPNYSSELNVNALELDDSALYLCASSRRLAGSPGSTDTQYFGPGTRLTVL.

This clonotype was detected many times. The genes are TRBV5-5 and TRBJ2-1; D call uncertain. The germline V and J ends were trimmed by 3 bases and 0 bases, with 10 bases remaining between them. The CDR3 is made up of 15 amino acids. The germline CDR1 and CDR2 sequences are SGHKS and YYEKEE (reference sequence). CDR3 protein: CASSWTTSSYNEQFF. CDR3 DNA: TGTGCCAGCAGCTGGACGACCTCCTCCTACAATGAGCAGTTCTTC. The variable domain in full, completed from reference TRBV5-5 and TRBJ2-1, reads DAGVTQSPTHLIKTRGQQVTLRCSPISGHKSVSWYQQVLGQGPQFIFQYYEKEERGRGNFPDRFSARQFPNYSSELNVNALLLGDSALYLCASSWTTSSYNEQFFGPGTRLTVL.

There are many counts of this clonotype. The chain couples TRBV5-6 to TRBJ2-5; no firm D call. V was cut by 1 base and J by 2 bases, with 9 bases left in between. The CDR3 runs to 14 residues. From germline, CDR1 is SGHDT and CDR2 YYEEEE. CDR3 amino acids: CASSLSVRQETQYF. Here the CDR3 DNA reads TGTGCCAGCAGCTTGTCGGTAAGACAAGAGACCCAGTACTTC.

This clonotype was recorded at least ten times. V usage is TRBV7-6 and J usage is TRBJ2-3; 7 nucleotides match TRBD2. After removal of 4 bases from V and 6 bases from J, the junction contained 13 bases not matched to a gene. This CDR3 region has 16 residues. Germline V lookup: CDR1 SGHVS, CDR2 FNYEAQ. The CDR3 sequence is CASSYRDYQPGDTQYF. In nucleotides, the CDR3 is TGTGCCAGCAGCTACCGGGACTATCAACCTGGGGATACGCAGTATTTT.

This clonotype appeared a few times. The chain joins TRBV13 to TRBJ2-2; 8 bases are a match to TRBD1. The V gene's germline CDR1 is PRHDT and CDR2 FYEKMQ (reference sequence). The J segment lost 6 bases and the V segment lost 0 bases, leaving 9 bases of the junction unmatched. CDR3 length equals 17 residues. Written as DNA, the CDR3 is TGTGCCAGCAGCTTAGGAGGGACAGGTGGACGTTCCGGGGAGCTGTTTTTT. Translating gives CASSLGGTGGRSGELFF.

This clonotype was observed a handful of times. The V gene is TRBV12-3 or TRBV12-4, the J gene TRBJ2-1; 7 nucleotides line up with TRBD1. This CDR3 has 15 residues. Germline trimming cut 6 bases from V and 4 bases from J; bases unmatched to any gene: 9. In nucleotides, the CDR3 is TGTGCCAGCAGCCTGACAGGGACGTTTTACAATGAGCAGTTCTTC. Its translation is CASSLTGTFYNEQFF.

The chain carries TRBV6-4 and TRBJ2-7; possibly TRBD1 or TRBD2 for D (5 bases each). Germline V gene data show CDR1 as MRHNA and CDR2 as SNTAGT. V lost 6 bases to trimming and J lost 4 bases, with 16 bases between them. The CDR3 has 14 residues. CDR3 in amino acids: CASRPGAGFYEQYF. In DNA, the CDR3 is TGTGCCAGCAGGCCCGGGGCAGGGTTTTACGAGCAGTACTTC.

For this clonotype: A read error may be the cause here, since a much bigger clone is one base away. The genes are TRBV28 and TRBJ2-5; 7 positions match TRBD1. V trimming: 2 bases; J trimming: 4 bases; junction bases outside the gene matches: 7. The germline CDR1 and CDR2 sequences are MDHEN and SYDVKM. The CDR3 is made up of 15 amino acids. The chain's CDR3 is CASSLQGECGETQYF. As DNA, the CDR3 is TGTGCCAGCAGTTTACAGGGGGAATGTGGAGAGACCCAGTACTTC.

Concerning this clonotype itself: A much bigger clone sits one base away, suggesting this may be a read error. The chain links TRBV4-3 to TRBJ2-3; the D is unclear. Germline CDR1 is LGHNA and CDR2 is YSLEER. The CDR3 spans 11 residues. The CDR3: CASSQENTRYF. The CDR3 bases are TGCGCCAGCAGCCAAGAGAATACGCGGTATTTT.

This clonotype has ten or more counts. The chain is built from TRBV6-2 or TRBV6-3 and TRBJ2-1, with TRBD1 matching 7 bases. CDR1 MNHEY and CDR2 SVGEGT come from the germline V gene. After removal of 6 bases from V and 1 base from J, the junction contained 6 bases not matched to a gene. This CDR3 spans 15 amino acids. CDR3 sequence: CASSNTGASYNEQFF. CDR3 in DNA: TGTGCCAGCAGCAACACAGGGGCTTCCTACAATGAGCAGTTCTTC.

This clonotype appeared a few times. The rearrangement links TRBV4-3 to TRBJ2-3; possibly TRBD2 for D (6 bases). The CDR3 sequence is 15 residues long. Deletions cut 4 bases from V and 2 bases from J, with 13 bases between. Germline CDR1 and CDR2: LGHNA and YSLEER. In DNA, the CDR3 is TGCGCCAGCAGCCCGGGTGGGGGGTTCACAGATACGCAGTATTTT. Amino acid sequence: CASSPGGGFTDTQYF.

This clonotype was counted ten times or more. The CDR3 nucleotides are TGTGCCAGTAGTATTGGGACAGGGGGCCAGCCCCAGCATTTT. Its protein is CASSIGTGGQPQHF. The chain combines TRBV19 with TRBJ1-5, with TRBD1 matching over 12 bases. After removal of 3 bases from V and 7 bases from J, the junction contained 1 base not matched to a gene. The CDR3 is 14 amino acids. In germline, CDR1 is LNHDA, CDR2 SQIVND (reference sequence). The complete variable domain, with remaining parts taken from reference TRBV19 and TRBJ1-5, reads DGGITQSPKYLFRKEGQNVTLSCEQNLNHDAMYWYRQDPGQGLRLIYYSQIVNDFQKGDIAEGYSVSREKKESFPLTVTSAQKNPTAFYLCASSIGTGGQPQHFGDGTRLSIL.

This clonotype was counted between two and nine times. The V call is TRBV5-8, the J call TRBJ1-2; 9 nucleotides line up with TRBD1. The CDR3 has 16 residues. The V gene's germline CDR1 is SGHTS and CDR2 YDEGEE. Trimming removed 0 bases from V and 4 bases from J; junction bases left unmatched: 7. The CDR3 sequence: CASSLVQGAYIYGYTF. The CDR3 coding sequence is TGTGCCAGCAGCTTGGTACAGGGGGCGTATATCTATGGCTACACCTTC.

A word on this clonotype: The junction differs from germline at one of its ends, possibly a read error. As DNA, the CDR3 is TGCAGCCTTGATCTACAGGGGGGACTAGCGGGGGGCTACAATGAGCAGTTCTTC. The encoded protein is CSLDLQGGLAGGYNEQFF. V usage is TRBV29-1 and J usage is TRBJ2-1, with 15 bases fitting TRBD2. CDR1 is SQVTM and CDR2 is ANQGSEA in the germline V gene. This CDR3 has 18 amino acids.

The sample holds many counts of this clonotype. J is TRBJ2-3 and V is TRBV27; 8 bases map to TRBD2. CDR3 length equals 16 residues. Germline CDR1 is MNHEY and CDR2 is SMNVEV (reference sequence). The J segment lost 5 bases and the V segment lost 7 bases, leaving 14 bases of the junction unmatched. CDR3 nucleotide sequence: TGTGCCAGCACTATGTCGGGGGGGCCGCTTTTAGATACGCAGTATTTT. Residues: CASTMSGGPLLDTQYF.